The clone carrying this TCR beta chain was recorded at least ten times. Antigen specificity is unknown. The sample comes from a study of CD8+CD57+ T cells in acquired aplastic anemia. General observations from the study: Patients showed no significant difference from controls in CD8+ Simpson's diversity.

Template material for TCR beta VDJ and CDR3 profiling consisted of genomic DNA. Via MiXCR, TCRdb re-called the reads, giving one row per CDR3 protein. The sample has roughly 500,000 distinct CDR3 sequences; around 30% are singletons. The CDR3 extends over 14 amino acids. Trimming took 7 bases from V and 5 from J; bases not matched to a gene: 8. Per the germline V gene, CDR1 is DFQATT and CDR2 is SNEGSKA (reference sequence). All sequencing subjects had displayed CD8+CD57+ cell expansion on flow cytometry. Among the patients, all had severe acquired aplastic anemia. The receptor comes from a human donor with aplastic anemia. The sample comprised sorted CD4+, CD8+, or CD8+CD57+ T cells (not recorded which) from PBMCs. The chain combines TRBV20-1 with TRBJ1-6; 7 bases agree with TRBD1. The CDR3 DNA follows: TGCAGTGTTGGACGGGGACAGAATAATTCACCCCTCCACTTT. This sequence encodes CSVGRGQNNSPLHF.